Listed here are 19 T cell receptor beta chains from one sample, sequenced in a study of shared clonotypes between healthy human individuals (dated by TCRdb to about 2020). Libraries were made using the immunoSEQ multiplex PCR assay. Not all clones reach the TCRdb copy of this immuneACCESS table, which keeps in-frame sequences only. Checked studies attribute under half of the gap to unresolved V genes and leave the rest unexplained. This sample is represented by fewer than 1.8 million clones; approximately 98.5% of them were singletons. Approximately 0.4% of the sample is taken by the ten largest. Sequenced material: naive CD4+ T cells sorted from blood. What this sample's cell subset or site label stands for: CD45RA+ positively selected. The receptors originated from a young man in good health.

The chain employs TRBV10-1 and TRBJ2-1; 11 bases are shared with TRBD2. V was clipped by 0 bases and J by 7 bases; unmatched bases: 5. The CDR3 contains 16 residues. The germline V gene has CDR1 WNHNN and CDR2 SYGVQD (reference sequence). The DNA for the CDR3 is TGCGCCAGCAGTGAGTCGGCGGCTAGCGGGAGGAATGAGCAGTTCTTC. Encoded protein: CASSESAASGRNEQFF.

This sequence joins TRBV29-1 and TRBJ2-1, with 9 nucleotides matching TRBD2. Germline V gives CDR1 SQVTM, CDR2 ANQGSEA. The CDR3 is made up of 13 amino acids. Here the CDR3 reads CSSSGTSPNEQFF. CDR3 sequence (DNA): TGCAGTTCATCGGGGACTAGCCCCAATGAGCAGTTCTTC.

This clone showed up just once. This chain uses TRBV5-6 with TRBJ2-1; 11 nucleotides match TRBD1. V lost 0 bases to trimming and J lost 8 bases; unmatched junction nucleotides: 4. Germline CDR1 reads SGHDT; CDR2 reads YYEEEE. The CDR3 loop spans 15 amino acids. The CDR3 is CASSLAGQGADEQFF. DNA for the CDR3: TGTGCCAGCAGCTTGGCTGGACAGGGGGCCGATGAGCAGTTCTTC.

The J gene is TRBJ2-2, the V gene TRBV12-5; D is unresolved. This CDR3 has 18 residues. V was clipped by 0 bases and J by 2 bases, with 16 bases between them. Per the germline V gene, CDR1 is LGHNT and CDR2 is FRNRAP. The CDR3 protein is CASGLVRSSRVNTGELFF. The CDR3 DNA sequence: TGTGCTAGTGGTTTGGTACGAAGCAGCCGAGTAAACACCGGGGAGCTGTTTTTT. Full variable domain (remainder filled in from reference TRBV12-5 and TRBJ2-2): DARVTQTPRHKVTEMGQEVTMRCQPILGHNTVFWYRQTMMQGLELLAYFRNRAPLDDSGMPKDRFSAEMPDATLATLKIQPSEPRDSAVYFCASGLVRSSRVNTGELFFGEGSRLTVL.

This clone was picked up one time. The CDR3 DNA reads as TGCGCCAGCAGCCCCAGGGGTTCTGGCGAGCAGTACTTC. Translated, it gives CASSPRGSGEQYF. The V and J genes are TRBV5-1 and TRBJ2-7, with a tentative D call TRBD1 (6 bases). CDR3 size: 13 residues. Germline loops: CDR1 SGHRS, CDR2 YFSETQ. V shed 4 bases and J shed 6 bases, with 14 bases lying between them.

The genes are TRBV7-2 and TRBJ2-1; D possibly corresponds to TRBD1 (6 bases). Germline assignment: CDR1 SGHTA and CDR2 FQGNSA. Deletions cut 5 bases from V and 8 bases from J, with 19 bases between. CDR3 length equals 15 residues. The CDR3 sequence: CASSGRDKRPDEQFF. The CDR3 coding sequence is TGTGCCAGCAGCGGCCGGGACAAAAGGCCTGATGAGCAGTTCTTC.

The chain joins TRBV5-4 to TRBJ2-3, with a weak D call TRBD1 (6 bases). The germline gives CDR1 SGHNT, CDR2 YYREEE (reference sequence). The CDR3 length is 15 residues. Trimming removed 0 bases from V and 3 bases from J, with 11 bases in between. The CDR3 spells CASSLVQGWTDTQYF. The CDR3 nucleotides are TGTGCCAGCAGCTTGGTTCAGGGGTGGACAGATACGCAGTATTTT.

The V gene is TRBV6-6, the J gene TRBJ2-7, with D possibly being TRBD2 (6 bases). The germline CDR1 and CDR2 sequences are MNHNY and SVGAGI (reference sequence). CDR3 size: 15 residues. With 3 bases removed from V and 5 bases from J, the gap between germline ends came to 17 bases. The CDR3 region is CASSYGGGRRDEQYF. CDR3 in DNA: TGTGCCAGCAGTTATGGGGGAGGCAGGCGGGACGAGCAGTACTTC.

This clone was seen once. This sequence joins TRBV6-6 and TRBJ2-7; weak D call: TRBD1 (8 bases). The CDR3 is 14 amino acids. CDR1 and CDR2 (germline): MNHNY, SVGAGI (reference sequence). Trimming removed 5 bases from V and 4 bases from J, with 15 bases in between. The CDR3 bases are TGTGCCAGCAGTCAAGGACAGGGAGGGTACGAGCAGTACTTC. This gives the protein CASSQGQGGYEQYF.

This chain links TRBV28 with TRBJ1-3; D is possibly TRBD1 (5 bases). The V end lost 3 bases, the J end lost 0 bases, and 12 bases lay between the germline ends. Germline CDR1 is MDHEN and CDR2 is SYDVKM. This CDR3 spans 16 amino acids. CDR3 loop: CASSFAGLSSGNTIYF. CDR3 DNA: TGTGCCAGCAGTTTCGCGGGACTGTCCTCTGGAAACACCATATATTTT. Combining the CDR3 with reference TRBV28 and TRBJ1-3 gives the whole variable domain DVKVTQSSRYLVKRTGEKVFLECVQDMDHENMFWYRQDPGLGLRLIYFSYDVKMKEKGDIPEGYSVSREKKERFSLILESASTNQTSMYLCASSFAGLSSGNTIYFGEGSWLTVV.

CDR3 nucleotide sequence: TGCGCCAGCAGCACCGAAGGGCACACTGAAGCTTTCTTT. Its protein is CASSTEGHTEAFF. The chain couples TRBV5-1 to TRBJ1-1; no firm D call. The CDR3 has 13 amino acids. The V and J ends lost 4 bases and 3 bases respectively, with 10 bases between them. CDR1 is SGHRS, CDR2 YFSETQ, per germline.

Notes on this clone: Other DNA sequences from this sample encode an identical CDR3 as well. The chain joins TRBV5-1 to TRBJ1-2; D unclear. Between the trimmed V and J ends, which lost 0 bases and 4 bases, there was a span of 7 bases. From germline, CDR1 is SGHRS and CDR2 YFSETQ. The CDR3 is 13 amino acids. The CDR3 spells CASSLGDSYGYTF. CDR3 sequence (DNA): TGCGCCAGCAGCTTGGGGGATAGCTATGGCTACACCTTC.

As concerns this clone: This CDR3 is also generated by other DNA sequences in the sample. The genes are TRBV30 and TRBJ1-5, with 7 bases fitting TRBD1. Germline CDR1 is GTSNPN and CDR2 is SVGIG (reference sequence). Unmatched junction bases numbered 4, after V lost 1 base and J lost 7 bases. The CDR3 loop spans 13 amino acids. The CDR3 DNA follows: TGTGCCTGGAGTGGACAGGGAGTCCAGCCCCAGCATTTT. Its translation: CAWSGQGVQPQHF.

The chain uses TRBV5-4 and TRBJ2-7; D may be TRBD2 (6 bases). CDR3 size: 14 residues. V lost 4 bases and J lost 9, with 20 bases in between. Germline loops: CDR1 SGHNT, CDR2 YYREEE (reference sequence). The CDR3 is CASSRDSRETGQYF. The CDR3 DNA reads TGTGCCAGCAGCCGGGACTCGCGTGAGACTGGGCAGTACTTC. Complete variable domain (other parts from reference TRBV5-4 and TRBJ2-7): ETGVTQSPTHLIKTRGQQVTLRCSSQSGHNTVSWYQQALGQGPQFIFQYYREEENGRGNFPPRFSGLQFPNYSSELNVNALELDDSALYLCASSRDSRETGQYFGPGTRLTVT.

J is TRBJ1-5 and V is TRBV7-8, with D possibly TRBD1 on 6 matching bases. This CDR3 contains 16 residues. Germline V gives CDR1 SGHVS, CDR2 FQNEAQ. V shed 2 bases and J shed 2 bases, with 13 bases lying between them. The CDR3 sequence: CASSLTRTGRNQPQHF. The CDR3 DNA reads TGTGCCAGCAGCTTAACTCGCACAGGGCGCAATCAGCCCCAGCATTTT.

This chain connects TRBV6-4 to TRBJ2-2; D unclear. Germline CDR1 is MRHNA and CDR2 is SNTAGT. Deletions cut 6 bases from V and 0 bases from J, with 8 bases between. The length of the CDR3 is 14 residues. The CDR3 reads CASRRSANTGELFF. In nucleotides, the CDR3 is TGTGCCAGCAGACGCTCGGCGAACACCGGGGAGCTGTTTTTT.

Worth noting for this clone: Distinct nucleotide sequences in the sample also encode this CDR3. The chain links TRBV9 to TRBJ2-5; D is perhaps TRBD2 (6 bases). This CDR3 is built from 14 residues. Trimming pared 1 base from V and 2 bases from J, leaving 9 bases between. Germline V gene sequence: CDR1 SGDLS, CDR2 YYNGEE. CDR3 residues: CASSVLAAQETQYF. In DNA, the CDR3 is TGTGCCAGCAGCGTATTAGCGGCTCAAGAGACCCAGTACTTC.

This chain connects TRBV7-9 to TRBJ2-1; D gene unclear. CDR3 length: 11 amino acids. Germline V CDR1 and CDR2: SEHNR, FQNEAQ (reference sequence). The V end lost 2 bases, the J end lost 9 bases, and 5 bases lay between the germline ends. CDR3 nucleotide sequence: TGTGCCAGCAGCTTAAAGTTTGAGCAGTTCTTC. This codes for CASSLKFEQFF.

This chain uses TRBV5-6 with TRBJ1-2, with D hard to call. The CDR3 consists of 15 residues. Germline V CDR1 and CDR2: SGHDT, YYEEEE. Trimming stripped 4 bases from V and 2 bases from J, with 15 bases between. CDR3 nucleotides: TGTGCCAGCAGCCCAACCGTTCTAGGGAACTATGGCTACACCTTC. It is translated as CASSPTVLGNYGYTF.